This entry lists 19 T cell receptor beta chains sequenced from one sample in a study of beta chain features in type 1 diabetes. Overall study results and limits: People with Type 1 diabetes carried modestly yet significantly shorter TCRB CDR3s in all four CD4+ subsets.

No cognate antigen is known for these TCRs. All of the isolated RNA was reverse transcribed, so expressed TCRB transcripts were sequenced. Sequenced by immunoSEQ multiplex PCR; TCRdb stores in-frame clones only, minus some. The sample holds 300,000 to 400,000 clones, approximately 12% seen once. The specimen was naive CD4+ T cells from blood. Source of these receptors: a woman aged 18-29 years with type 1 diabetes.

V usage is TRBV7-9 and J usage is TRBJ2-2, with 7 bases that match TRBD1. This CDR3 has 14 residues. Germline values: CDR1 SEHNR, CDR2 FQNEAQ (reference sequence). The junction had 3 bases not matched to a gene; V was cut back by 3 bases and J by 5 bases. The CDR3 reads CASSFRQGTGELFF. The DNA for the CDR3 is TGTGCCAGCAGCTTCCGACAGGGTACCGGGGAGCTGTTTTTT.

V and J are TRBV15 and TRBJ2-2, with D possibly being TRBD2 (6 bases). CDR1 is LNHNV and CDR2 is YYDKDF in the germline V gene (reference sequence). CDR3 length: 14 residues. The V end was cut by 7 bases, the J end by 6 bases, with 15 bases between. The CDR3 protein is CATTQAPGAGELFF. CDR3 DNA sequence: TGTGCCACCACCCAGGCGCCGGGAGCCGGGGAGCTGTTTTTT.

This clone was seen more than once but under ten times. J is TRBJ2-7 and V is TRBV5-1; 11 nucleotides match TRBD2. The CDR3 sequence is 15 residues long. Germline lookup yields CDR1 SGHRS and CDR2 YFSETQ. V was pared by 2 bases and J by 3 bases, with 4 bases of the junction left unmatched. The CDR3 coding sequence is TGCGCCAGCAGCTTCTCGACTAGCGGGATCTACGAGCAGTACTTC. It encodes CASSFSTSGIYEQYF.

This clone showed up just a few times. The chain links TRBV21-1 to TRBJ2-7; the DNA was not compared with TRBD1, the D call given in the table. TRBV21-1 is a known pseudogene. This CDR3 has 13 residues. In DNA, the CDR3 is TGTGCCAGCAGTTTAGAGGGGGCAGACGAGCAGTACGTC. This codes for CASSLEGADEQYV.

For the CDR3, the DNA is TGTGCCAGTAGTAAACGGGAGAAAAATGAGCAGTTCTTC. Protein sequence: CASSKREKNEQFF. The V and J genes are TRBV19 and TRBJ2-1; possibly TRBD2 for D (6 bases). V dropped 4 bases and J dropped 7 bases, with 11 bases sitting between them. The germline V gene has CDR1 LNHDA and CDR2 SQIVND (reference sequence). The CDR3 covers 13 residues.

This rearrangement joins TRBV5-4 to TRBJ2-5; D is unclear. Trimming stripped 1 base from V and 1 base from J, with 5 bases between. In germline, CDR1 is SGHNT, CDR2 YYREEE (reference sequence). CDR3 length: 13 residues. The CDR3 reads CASSLYSQETQYF. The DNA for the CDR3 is TGTGCCAGCAGCTTGTATAGCCAAGAGACCCAGTACTTC.

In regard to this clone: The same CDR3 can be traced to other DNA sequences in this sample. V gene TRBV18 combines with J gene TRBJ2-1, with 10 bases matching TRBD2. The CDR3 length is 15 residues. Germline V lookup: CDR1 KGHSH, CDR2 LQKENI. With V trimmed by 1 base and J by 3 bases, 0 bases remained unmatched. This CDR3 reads CASSPLAGGYNEQFF. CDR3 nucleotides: TGTGCCAGCTCACCACTAGCGGGAGGCTACAATGAGCAGTTCTTC.

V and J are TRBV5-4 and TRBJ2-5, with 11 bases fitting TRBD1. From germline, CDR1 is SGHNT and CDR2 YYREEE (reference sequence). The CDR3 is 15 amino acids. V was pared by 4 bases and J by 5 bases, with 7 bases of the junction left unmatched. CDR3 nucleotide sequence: TGTGCCAGCAGCGATTGGACAGGGGGCAGGGAGACCCAGTACTTC. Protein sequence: CASSDWTGGRETQYF.

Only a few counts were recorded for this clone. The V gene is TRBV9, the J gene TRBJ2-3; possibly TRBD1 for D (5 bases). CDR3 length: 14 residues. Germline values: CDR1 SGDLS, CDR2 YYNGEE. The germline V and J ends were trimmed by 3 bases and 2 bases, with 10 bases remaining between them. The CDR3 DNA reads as TGTGCCAGCAGCGCCTCAGGGAACACAGATACGCAGTATTTT. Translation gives CASSASGNTDTQYF.

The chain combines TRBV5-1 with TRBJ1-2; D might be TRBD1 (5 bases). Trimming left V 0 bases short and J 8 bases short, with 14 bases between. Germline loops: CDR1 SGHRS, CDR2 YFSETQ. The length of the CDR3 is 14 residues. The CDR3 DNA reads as TGCGCCAGCAGCTTGGCGGGGAGGGGAGACGGCTACACCTTC. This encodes CASSLAGRGDGYTF. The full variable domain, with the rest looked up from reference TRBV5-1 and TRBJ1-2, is KAGVTQTPRYLIKTRGQQVTLSCSPISGHRSVSWYQQTPGQGLQFLFEYFSETQRNKGNFPGRFSGRQFSNSRSEMNVSTLELGDSALYLCASSLAGRGDGYTFGSGTRLTVV.

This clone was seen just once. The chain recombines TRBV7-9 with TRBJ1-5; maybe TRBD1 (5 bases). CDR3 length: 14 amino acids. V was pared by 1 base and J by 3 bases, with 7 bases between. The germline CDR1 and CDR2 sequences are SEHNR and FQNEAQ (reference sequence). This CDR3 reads CASSLGQINQPQHF. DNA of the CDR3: TGTGCCAGCAGCTTAGGACAGATCAATCAGCCCCAGCATTTT.

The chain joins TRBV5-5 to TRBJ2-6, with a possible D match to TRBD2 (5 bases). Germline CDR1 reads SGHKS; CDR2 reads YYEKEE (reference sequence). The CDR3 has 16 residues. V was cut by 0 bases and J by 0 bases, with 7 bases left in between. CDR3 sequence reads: CASSLVRVSGANVLTF. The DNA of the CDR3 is TGTGCCAGCAGCTTGGTGAGGGTCTCTGGGGCCAACGTCCTGACTTTC.

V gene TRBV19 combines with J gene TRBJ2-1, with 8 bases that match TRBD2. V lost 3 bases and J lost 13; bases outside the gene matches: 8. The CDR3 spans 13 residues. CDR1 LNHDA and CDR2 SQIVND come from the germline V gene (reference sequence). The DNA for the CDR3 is TGTGCCAGTAGTATGGGTCCGGGACTAGTCCAGTTCTTC. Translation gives CASSMGPGLVQFF.

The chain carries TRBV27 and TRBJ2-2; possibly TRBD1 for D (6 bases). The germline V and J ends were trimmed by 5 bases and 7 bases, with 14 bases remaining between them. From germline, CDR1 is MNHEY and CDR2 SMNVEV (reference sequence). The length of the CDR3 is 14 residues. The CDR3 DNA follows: TGTGCCAGCAGTACAGGGTCCCATGTCGGGGAGCTGTTTTTT. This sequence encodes CASSTGSHVGELFF.

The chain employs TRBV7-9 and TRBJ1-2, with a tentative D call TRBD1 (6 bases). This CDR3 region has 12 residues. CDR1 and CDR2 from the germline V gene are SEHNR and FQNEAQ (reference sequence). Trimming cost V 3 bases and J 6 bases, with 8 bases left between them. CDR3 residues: CASSLYRDGYTF. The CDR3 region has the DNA TGTGCCAGCAGCTTGTACAGGGATGGCTACACCTTC.

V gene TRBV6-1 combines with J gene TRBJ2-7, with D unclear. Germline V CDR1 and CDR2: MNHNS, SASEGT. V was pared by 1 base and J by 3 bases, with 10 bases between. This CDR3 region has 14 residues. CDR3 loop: CASSEGYSFYEQYF. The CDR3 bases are TGTGCCAGCAGTGAAGGTTACAGCTTCTACGAGCAGTACTTC.

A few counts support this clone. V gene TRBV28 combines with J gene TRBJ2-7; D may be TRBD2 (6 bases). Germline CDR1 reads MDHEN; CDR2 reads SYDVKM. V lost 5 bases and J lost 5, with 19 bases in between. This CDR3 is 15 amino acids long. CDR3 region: CASSPVAVPPNEQYF. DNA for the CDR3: TGTGCCAGCAGTCCGGTAGCGGTTCCTCCTAACGAGCAGTACTTC.

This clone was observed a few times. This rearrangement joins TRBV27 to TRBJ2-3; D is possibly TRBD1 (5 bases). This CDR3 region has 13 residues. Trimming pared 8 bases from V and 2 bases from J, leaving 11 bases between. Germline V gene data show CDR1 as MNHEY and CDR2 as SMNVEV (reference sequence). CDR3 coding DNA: TGTGCCAGCCAGGGATACCTCACAGATACGCAGTATTTT. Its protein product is CASQGYLTDTQYF.

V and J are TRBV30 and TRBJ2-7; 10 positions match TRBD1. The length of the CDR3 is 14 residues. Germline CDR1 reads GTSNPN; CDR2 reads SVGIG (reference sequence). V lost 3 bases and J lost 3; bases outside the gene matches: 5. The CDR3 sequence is CAWSPGTGDYEQYF. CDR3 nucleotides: TGTGCCTGGAGCCCCGGGACAGGGGACTACGAGCAGTACTTC.